This T cell receptor (beta chain) was captured in a study of early T cells in non-severe SARS-CoV-2 infection. Study information: Unpaired chains resulted from sequencing bulk RNA of unsorted whole blood. Study-wide results and caveats: Clonotype matching in VDJdb favored anti-spike CD8 responses and did not capture private and CD4 specificities.

In the case of this clonotype: The antigen is undetermined.

Germline V gene data show CDR1 as DFQATT and CDR2 as SNEGSKA (reference sequence). Trimming pared 4 bases from V and 5 bases from J, leaving 15 bases between. The CDR3 spans 13 residues. Separate cDNA molecules each had unique molecular identifiers attached to them. TCRdb itself ran the 5' RACE reads through MiXCR, one entry per CDR3 protein. The sample lists about 97,000 distinct CDR3 sequences, approximately 10% occurring once. The sequencing used whole blood, collected at baseline. The source is an adult who was a healthcare worker with PCR-confirmed SARS-CoV-2 infection or an uninfected control (not recorded which). This rearrangement joins TRBV20-1 to TRBJ2-7, with D possibly TRBD2 on 5 matching bases. The CDR3 protein is CSAKISARNEQYF. CDR3 bases: TGCAGTGCTAAGATTAGCGCGAGGAACGAGCAGTACTTC.